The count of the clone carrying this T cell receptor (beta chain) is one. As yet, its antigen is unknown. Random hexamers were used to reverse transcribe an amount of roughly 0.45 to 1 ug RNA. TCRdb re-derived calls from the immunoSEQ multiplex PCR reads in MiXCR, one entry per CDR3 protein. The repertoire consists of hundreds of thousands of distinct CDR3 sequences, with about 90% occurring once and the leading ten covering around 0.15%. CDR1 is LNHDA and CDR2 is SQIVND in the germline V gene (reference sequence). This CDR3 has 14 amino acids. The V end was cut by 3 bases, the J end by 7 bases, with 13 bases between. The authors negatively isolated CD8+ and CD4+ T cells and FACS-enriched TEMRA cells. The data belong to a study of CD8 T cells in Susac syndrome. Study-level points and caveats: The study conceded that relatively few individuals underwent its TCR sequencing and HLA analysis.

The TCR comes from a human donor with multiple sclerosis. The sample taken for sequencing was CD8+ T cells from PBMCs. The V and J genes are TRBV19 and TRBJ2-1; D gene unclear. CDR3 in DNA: TGTGCCAGTAGTATCGACGTGGGTGGGAATGAGCAGTTCTTC. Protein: CASSIDVGGNEQFF.